This T cell receptor (beta chain) is from a study of blood T cell repertoires in COVID-19. Study information: The United States, Italy and Spain supplied acute and convalescent COVID-19 samples.

Original analysis: Estimated nucleated cell counts came from reference gene primer amplification. The method was immunoSEQ multiplex PCR; TCRdb's version includes in-frame clones alone and lacks a portion of them. V, J and clone size were drawn from that table, and D and trimming were deduced from the DNA. Altogether about 160,000 clones are present, roughly 90% being singletons, with the ten largest covering 4.8%. The specimen sequenced was peripheral blood. The source of this sequence is a man aged 25 to 40 with COVID-19, enrolled during active disease.

In DNA form, the CDR3 reads TGTGCCAGCAGTTACGGGGGGACCACTATCGATACGCAGTATTTT. It translates to CASSYGGTTIDTQYF. This sequence joins TRBV6-2 or TRBV6-3 and TRBJ2-3, with D possibly matching TRBD2 (6 bases). There are 15 residues in the CDR3. The germline V gene has CDR1 MNHEY and CDR2 SVGEGT. V was shortened by 2 bases and J by 6 bases, with 15 bases between the two germline ends.